Described below is a single T cell receptor beta chain sequence and its context. The data derive from a study of technical replicates of blood from a handful of donors. Assay used: immunoSEQ multiplex PCR; TCRdb lists only in-frame clones, some missing. The profile shows roughly 70,000 clones, 93% of them singletons. Germline V gene data show CDR1 as SGHRS and CDR2 as YFSETQ. Losses at the gene ends were 4 bases for V and 2 bases for J; bases not matched to a gene: 6. The CDR3 contains 15 residues. The receptor's source is a human donor in good health. The gene calls are TRBV5-1 and TRBJ2-3, with 8 bases aligning to TRBD1. Sequencing input: T cells isolated from PBMCs. CDR3 sequence reads: CASSLNRGDTDTQYF. As DNA, the CDR3 is TGCGCCAGCAGCCTAAACAGGGGGGACACAGATACGCAGTATTTT.